This is a list of T cell receptor beta chains from one sample in a study of cytomegalovirus exposure and HLA in healthy donors. Data came from immunoSEQ multiplex PCR; TCRdb stores just in-frame clones and leaves some out. Of 200,000 or so clones in the sample, 80% to 85% were seen once. Sequenced: PBMCs. The receptors come from a woman aged 45 to 65 in good health and CMV-seropositive. Both conserved end residues are part of each CDR3. The order of the fields is J gene, clone size, V gene, D gene, CDR3 DNA, CDR3 protein. D genes are given only for firm matches. Some rows have no size entry. The others give once, few or many, or a class for an expanded clone.

j_gene: TRBJ2-1; abundance: -; v_gene: TRBV6-6; d_gene: -; CDR3nt: TGTGCCAGCCGAGCGGGCGAGCGCGCCGTAATAGATTTCTTC; CDR3aa: CASRAGERAVIDFF
j_gene: TRBJ2-3; abundance: -; v_gene: TRBV30; d_gene: -; CDR3nt: TGTGCCCTGCGGAGAGCCGCCACCACAGATACGCAGTATTTT; CDR3aa: CALRRAATTDTQYF
j_gene: TRBJ2-3; abundance: few; v_gene: TRBV27; d_gene: TRBD1; CDR3nt: TGTGCCAGCAGTTTCTCAGGGGGTACGCAGTATTTT; CDR3aa: CASSFSGGTQYF
j_gene: TRBJ2-3; abundance: -; v_gene: TRBV6-6; d_gene: -; CDR3nt: TGTGCCAGCAGTCGGACCGTACGGGAAGATACGCAGTATTTT; CDR3aa: CASSRTVREDTQYF
j_gene: TRBJ2-1; abundance: -; v_gene: TRBV28; d_gene: -; CDR3nt: TGTGCCAGCATGAGCGGACTACCGGCGAGGGGTGAGCAGTTCTTC; CDR3aa: CASMSGLPARGEQFF
j_gene: TRBJ1-5; abundance: -; v_gene: TRBV5-1; d_gene: TRBD1; CDR3nt: TGCGCCAGCAGCTTGGTAACAGGGGGCGATCAGCCCCAGCATTTT; CDR3aa: CASSLVTGGDQPQHF
j_gene: TRBJ2-2; abundance: -; v_gene: TRBV9; d_gene: TRBD2; CDR3nt: TGTGCCAGCAGCGTAGCGGTAGCGGGGACGAGGGAGCTGTTTTTT; CDR3aa: CASSVAVAGTRELFF
j_gene: TRBJ2-5; abundance: -; v_gene: TRBV5-1; d_gene: TRBD2; CDR3nt: TGCGCCAGCAGCCAGACTAGCCGAAAACTGCAAGAGACCCAGTACTTC; CDR3aa: CASSQTSRKLQETQYF
j_gene: TRBJ2-2; abundance: -; v_gene: TRBV15; d_gene: TRBD2; CDR3nt: TGTGCCACCAGCAGAACTAGCGGGAAGGGCACCGGGGAGCTGTTTTTT; CDR3aa: CATSRTSGKGTGELFF
j_gene: TRBJ2-1; abundance: -; v_gene: TRBV6-5; d_gene: TRBD2; CDR3nt: TGTGCCAGCACCGGGACTAGACAGAGTGAGCAGTTCTTC; CDR3aa: CASTGTRQSEQFF
j_gene: TRBJ1-4; abundance: few; v_gene: TRBV4-3; d_gene: -; CDR3nt: TGCGCCAGCAGCCAAGATCAAGGGGAGGGAGCGACTAATGAAAAACTGTTTTTT; CDR3aa: CASSQDQGEGATNEKLFF
j_gene: TRBJ2-7; abundance: -; v_gene: TRBV2; d_gene: TRBD1; CDR3nt: TGTGCCAGCAGTGTAGGACAGGGAGTACCCTACGAGCAGTACTTC; CDR3aa: CASSVGQGVPYEQYF
j_gene: TRBJ1-6; abundance: once; v_gene: TRBV25-1; d_gene: TRBD1; CDR3nt: TGTGCCAGCAGTGGACAGGGCCTTTATAATTCACCCCTCCACTTT; CDR3aa: CASSGQGLYNSPLHF
j_gene: TRBJ2-7; abundance: -; v_gene: TRBV5-1; d_gene: -; CDR3nt: TGCGCCAGCAGCGGGCAGGGCCACGAGCAGTACTTC; CDR3aa: CASSGQGHEQYF
j_gene: TRBJ1-3; abundance: -; v_gene: TRBV4-1; d_gene: -; CDR3nt: TGCGCCAGCAGCCAAGACAGGGTCCCTGGAAACACCATATATTTT; CDR3aa: CASSQDRVPGNTIYF
j_gene: TRBJ2-5; abundance: -; v_gene: TRBV7-8; d_gene: -; CDR3nt: TGTGCCAGCAGCTTAGGGGTCGACAGGCACCAAGAGACCCAGTACTTC; CDR3aa: CASSLGVDRHQETQYF
j_gene: TRBJ2-2; abundance: -; v_gene: TRBV18; d_gene: TRBD1; CDR3nt: TGTGCCAGCTCACCACCTGGACAGGGGTCGACCGGGGAGCTGTTTTTT; CDR3aa: CASSPPGQGSTGELFF
j_gene: TRBJ2-3; abundance: -; v_gene: TRBV28; d_gene: TRBD2; CDR3nt: TGTGCCAGCAGTCCTACTAGATTACGGGGGGGCTTTAGCACAGATACGCAGTATTTT; CDR3aa: CASSPTRLRGGFSTDTQYF
j_gene: TRBJ1-3; abundance: -; v_gene: TRBV7-9; d_gene: TRBD1; CDR3nt: TGTGCCAGCAGCTCTAGGGACAGGGGAAACACCATATATTTT; CDR3aa: CASSSRDRGNTIYF
j_gene: TRBJ1-2; abundance: -; v_gene: TRBV13; d_gene: TRBD1; CDR3nt: TGTGCCAGCAGCTTAGAACGGCAGGGGGCAGGTGGCTACACCTTC; CDR3aa: CASSLERQGAGGYTF
j_gene: TRBJ2-3; abundance: -; v_gene: TRBV9; d_gene: -; CDR3nt: TGTGCCAGCAGCGTAGGGCAGGGGCATAAGTCAGATACGCAGTATTTT; CDR3aa: CASSVGQGHKSDTQYF
j_gene: TRBJ2-5; abundance: few; v_gene: TRBV10-3; d_gene: TRBD1; CDR3nt: TGTGCCATCAGCGAGGGGGCAGAGACCCAGTACTTC; CDR3aa: CAISEGAETQYF
j_gene: TRBJ2-7; abundance: -; v_gene: TRBV7-9; d_gene: -; CDR3nt: TGTGCCAGCAGTACAACAGGGTACTACGAGCAGTACTTC; CDR3aa: CASSTTGYYEQYF
j_gene: TRBJ1-1; abundance: few; v_gene: TRBV7-2; d_gene: -; CDR3nt: TGTGCCAGCAGCCCCAGGAATCAGAACACTGAAGCTTTCTTT; CDR3aa: CASSPRNQNTEAFF
j_gene: TRBJ1-6; abundance: -; v_gene: TRBV2; d_gene: TRBD1; CDR3nt: TGTGCCAGCAGTGAGGGACAGGGGAATTCACCCCTCCACTTT; CDR3aa: CASSEGQGNSPLHF
j_gene: TRBJ1-3; abundance: -; v_gene: TRBV19; d_gene: TRBD1; CDR3nt: TGTGCCAGTCGCCCGATCGGGACAGGGGCCCCTGGAAACACCATATATTTT; CDR3aa: CASRPIGTGAPGNTIYF
j_gene: TRBJ2-1; abundance: -; v_gene: TRBV4-3; d_gene: TRBD2; CDR3nt: TGCGCCAGCAGCCAAGATGCGGGGGGCAACAATGAGCAGTTCTTC; CDR3aa: CASSQDAGGNNEQFF
j_gene: TRBJ2-5; abundance: -; v_gene: TRBV7-2; d_gene: TRBD1; CDR3nt: TGTGCCAGCAGCTGGGACAGAGAGACCCAGTACTTC; CDR3aa: CASSWDRETQYF
j_gene: TRBJ2-2; abundance: -; v_gene: TRBV27; d_gene: TRBD2; CDR3nt: TGTGCCAGCAGTTTAAGGGGGACTAGCGGGAGGGCTGTCGGGGAGCTGTTTTTT; CDR3aa: CASSLRGTSGRAVGELFF
j_gene: TRBJ2-7; abundance: -; v_gene: TRBV7-9; d_gene: TRBD1; CDR3nt: TGTTCCAGCAGCTTAGGGGGACAGGGGGCTTACGAGCAGTACTTC; CDR3aa: CSSSLGGQGAYEQYF
j_gene: TRBJ2-1; abundance: -; v_gene: TRBV5-5; d_gene: TRBD2; CDR3nt: TGTGCCAGCATCCGACTAGCGGGGTCCAATGAGCAGTTCTTC; CDR3aa: CASIRLAGSNEQFF
j_gene: TRBJ2-3; abundance: -; v_gene: TRBV21-1; d_gene: -; CDR3nt: TGTGCCAGCAACCCCGGGGGACTAGCGGCCCCGAGGGCAGATACGCAGTATTTT; CDR3aa: CASNPGGLAAPRADTQYF
j_gene: TRBJ1-2; abundance: -; v_gene: TRBV7-2; d_gene: -; CDR3nt: TGTGCCAGCAGCTCCTCCGGTACCCCCTATGGCTACACCTTC; CDR3aa: CASSSSGTPYGYTF
j_gene: TRBJ2-3; abundance: -; v_gene: TRBV18; d_gene: -; CDR3nt: TGTGCTAGCTCACCGGCCGGGAACACAGATACGCAGTATTTT; CDR3aa: CASSPAGNTDTQYF
j_gene: TRBJ2-1; abundance: -; v_gene: TRBV18; d_gene: TRBD2; CDR3nt: TGTGCCAGCTCATCGAACCGGGGGGACAATGAGCAGTTCTTC; CDR3aa: CASSSNRGDNEQFF
j_gene: TRBJ1-6; abundance: -; v_gene: TRBV5-1; d_gene: -; CDR3nt: TGCGCCAGCAGCTTGACGACAGAAACTTTCTATAATTCACCCCTCCACTTT; CDR3aa: CASSLTTETFYNSPLHF
j_gene: TRBJ1-3; abundance: few; v_gene: TRBV7-8; d_gene: -; CDR3nt: TGTGCCAGCAGCTACACGACAGGCGGAAACACCATATATTTT; CDR3aa: CASSYTTGGNTIYF